Listed here are 25 T cell receptor beta chains from one sample, sequenced in a study of CD8 T cells in ankylosing spondylitis. One entry per CDR3 protein results from TCRdb running MiXCR on the 5' RACE reads. The sample includes fewer than 250,000 distinct CDR3 sequences, about 10% of them seen just once. Sequencing was performed on blood, either unsorted or a sorted T cell fraction (not recorded which). The receptors here all came from a male donor with ankylosing spondylitis or in good health (not recorded which).

The chain carries TRBV5-6 and TRBJ2-1; a possible D gene is TRBD2 (5 bases). From germline, CDR1 is SGHDT and CDR2 YYEEEE. The germline V and J ends were trimmed by 4 bases and 0 bases, with 20 bases remaining between them. The CDR3 totals 18 residues. Written as DNA, the CDR3 is TGTGCCAGCAGCCCCCCCCTATATGAGCGGAGCTCCTACAATGAGCAGTTCTTC. This encodes CASSPPLYERSSYNEQFF.

This clonotype occurred many times. The chain has TRBV5-6 and TRBJ1-1; D not resolved. Germline values: CDR1 SGHDT, CDR2 YYEEEE. This CDR3 comprises 12 residues. V was trimmed by 6 bases and J by 9 bases, leaving 15 bases between them. The CDR3 bases are TGTGCCAGCACCCTCGAACCCGGGAAAGCTTTCTTT. This gives the protein CASTLEPGKAFF.

There are many counts of this clonotype. The V and J genes are TRBV12-3 or TRBV12-4 and TRBJ1-1, with 8 positions matching TRBD1. The CDR3 runs 13 residues. V shed 6 bases and J 3 bases; nucleotides not matched to a gene: 3. CDR3 sequence (DNA): TGTGCCAGCAGGTTACAGGGGGACACTGAAGCTTTCTTT. Translating gives CASRLQGDTEAFF.

This clonotype was counted ten times or more. The gene calls are TRBV7-3 and TRBJ2-3; 9 bases align to TRBD1. The CDR3 loop spans 15 amino acids. Losses at the gene ends were 5 bases for V and 3 bases for J; bases not matched to a gene: 6. CDR1 and CDR2 from the germline V gene are SGHTA and FQGTGA. The CDR3 protein is CASSLTGGRTDTQYF. CDR3 in DNA: TGTGCCAGCAGCCTCACAGGGGGCCGGACAGATACGCAGTATTTT.

This clonotype has ten or more counts. This chain connects TRBV5-1 to TRBJ1-4, with TRBD1 matching over 10 bases. With 1 base clipped from V and 5 bases from J, the junction kept 5 bases outside the gene matches. CDR1 and CDR2 (germline): SGHRS, YFSETQ. The length of the CDR3 is 16 residues. The CDR3 region has the DNA TGCGCCAGCAGCTTGTCGACAGGGGGCGGGAATGAAAAACTGTTTTTT. Protein product: CASSLSTGGGNEKLFF.

About this clonotype itself: A read error is possible here, since a much larger clone lies one base away. J is TRBJ1-4 and V is TRBV20-1; TRBD1 might be the D (5 bases). Germline V gives CDR1 DFQATT, CDR2 SNEGSKA (reference sequence). Trimming took off 3 bases at V and 10 bases at J, with 15 bases between the two ends. CDR3 length: 13 residues. The CDR3 nucleotides read TGCAGTGCTAGTAGTCAGGGCGTTCGAAAACTGTTTTTT. This codes for CSASSQGVRKLFF.

This clonotype was found a few times. The J gene is TRBJ2-5, the V gene TRBV6-1; the match to TRBD2 covers 11 bases. The trim removed 7 bases at V and 4 bases at J, leaving 5 bases unmatched. Germline values: CDR1 MNHNS, CDR2 SASEGT. This CDR3 is built from 14 residues. The CDR3 region is CASKVLAGGETQYF. The CDR3 region has the DNA TGTGCCAGCAAGGTTCTAGCGGGGGGAGAGACCCAGTACTTC.

V is TRBV29-1 and J is TRBJ2-3; TRBD1 might be the D (6 bases). The V and J ends lost 5 bases and 0 bases respectively, with 12 bases between them. CDR1 is SQVTM, CDR2 ANQGSEA, per germline. This CDR3 region has 14 residues. The CDR3 bases are TGCAGCGTTCTTGACAGGTTAAGCACAGATACGCAGTATTTT. This gives the protein CSVLDRLSTDTQYF.

This clonotype was counted ten times or more. The V gene is TRBV7-9, the J gene TRBJ1-2, with TRBD1 identical over 9 bases. V trimming: 3 bases; J trimming: 6 bases; junction bases outside the gene matches: 5. CDR1 and CDR2 from the germline V gene are SEHNR and FQNEAQ (reference sequence). CDR3 size: 14 residues. The CDR3 DNA reads TGTGCCAGCAGCTTGACAGGGGGGGAGGATGGCTACACCTTC. Protein sequence: CASSLTGGEDGYTF.

The V call is TRBV7-9, the J call TRBJ2-7; D uncertain. The CDR3 extends over 14 amino acids. Trimming shortened V by 7 bases and J by 4 bases, and 17 bases separated the two germline ends. Germline V CDR1 and CDR2: SEHNR, FQNEAQ (reference sequence). Here the CDR3 reads CASIGRSSEYEQYF. CDR3 DNA sequence: TGTGCCAGCATCGGCCGCAGTTCCGAATACGAGCAGTACTTC. The variable domain in full, completed from reference TRBV7-9 and TRBJ2-7, reads DTGVSQNPRHKITKRGQNVTFRCDPISEHNRLYWYRQTLGQGPEFLTYFQNEAQLEKSRLLSDRFSAERPKGSFSTLEIQRTEQGDSAMYLCASIGRSSEYEQYFGPGTRLTVT.

This clonotype was found many times. The DNA is omitted, as the CDR3 cannot be located on it reliably, and the CDR3 follows TCRdb's listing. The chain recombines TRBV7-9 with TRBJ2-3; the table's D gene call, TRBD2, was not cross checked with the DNA. The CDR3 comprises 13 residues, both ends counted. Germline V gene data show CDR1 as SEHNR and CDR2 as FQNEAQ (reference sequence). The CDR3: CASIQVGAGTKYF.

This clonotype was detected only a few times. The chain is built from TRBV12-3 or TRBV12-4 and TRBJ1-2; 12 bases fit TRBD1. The length of the CDR3 is 15 residues. Trimming took 5 bases from V and 5 from J; bases not matched to a gene: 6. The DNA for the CDR3 is TGTGCCAGCAGTCGCGGGGGACAGGGGGCGTATGGCTACACCTTC. Protein product: CASSRGGQGAYGYTF.

This sequence joins TRBV20-1 and TRBJ2-3; D gene ambiguous. Germline CDR1 is DFQATT and CDR2 is SNEGSKA (reference sequence). The germline V and J ends were trimmed by 0 bases and 0 bases, with 10 bases remaining between them. The CDR3 contains 15 residues. The CDR3 spells CSARDVTESTDTQYF. The CDR3 nucleotides read TGCAGTGCTAGAGACGTGACTGAAAGCACAGATACGCAGTATTTT.

With respect to this clonotype: At one of its ends the junction is not consistent with the germline gene, which may arise from a read error. The gene calls are TRBV5-1 and TRBJ2-5; tentatively, D is TRBD1 or TRBD2 (5 bases each). From germline, CDR1 is SGHRS and CDR2 YFSETQ. The CDR3 contains 13 residues. The CDR3: CSSSSGQQETQYF. The CDR3 DNA sequence: TGCTCCAGCAGCTCGGGGCAGCAAGAGACCCAGTACTTC.

This clonotype was detected ten times or more. This sequence joins TRBV9 and TRBJ2-1; D gene uncertain. This CDR3 comprises 15 residues. The germline gives CDR1 SGDLS, CDR2 YYNGEE. The V end lost 0 bases, the J end lost 6 bases, and 13 bases lay between the germline ends. The DNA for the CDR3 is TGTGCCAGCAGCGTAGCGGCCGCACCGGTCAATGAGCAGTTCTTC. As protein: CASSVAAAPVNEQFF.

This clonotype came up a few times. The gene calls are TRBV3-1 and TRBJ2-1; D possibly corresponds to TRBD2 (6 bases). Germline assignment: CDR1 LGHDT and CDR2 YNNKEL (reference sequence). Trimming took 6 bases from V and 0 from J, leaving 15 bases between them. The CDR3 is made up of 16 amino acids. In nucleotides, the CDR3 is TGTGCCAGCAGTAACGGACTATTAAGCTCCTACAATGAGCAGTTCTTC. Its protein is CASSNGLLSSYNEQFF.

A few counts support this clonotype. The rearrangement joins TRBV29-1 to TRBJ2-3, with D perhaps TRBD1 or TRBD2 (5 bases each). Trimming cost V 3 bases and J 14 bases, with 15 bases left between them. Germline CDR1 reads SQVTM; CDR2 reads ANQGSEA. The CDR3 is 11 residues long. The chain's CDR3 is CSVEVRGLPYF. The CDR3 DNA is TGCAGCGTTGAGGTGAGGGGCTTGCCGTATTTT.

Regarding this clonotype: A much larger clonotype is one base distant, so this may be a read error. The chain combines TRBV24-1 with TRBJ2-1, with 7 bases aligning to TRBD2. Looked up from germline, CDR1 is KGHDR and CDR2 is SFDVKD. The CDR3 is 17 residues long. The CDR3 protein is CATGDSGPGGIYNEQFF. The CDR3 DNA follows: TGTGCCACCGGTGATTCCGGCCCCGGGGGGATCTACAATGAGCAGTTCTTC.

This chain joins TRBV5-1 and TRBJ1-4; unclear D gene. The CDR3 has 14 residues. The V gene lost 1 base and the J gene lost 8 bases, with 12 bases spanning the gap. Germline V lookup: CDR1 SGHRS, CDR2 YFSETQ. For the CDR3, the DNA is TGCGCCAGCAGCTTGTTTTGGGGTGGGGAAAAACTGTTTTTT. It specifies CASSLFWGGEKLFF.

This clonotype occurred a few times. The chain combines TRBV3-1 with TRBJ2-7; D might be TRBD1 (6 bases). The CDR3 length is 14 residues. V lost 2 bases to trimming and J lost 4 bases, with 12 bases between them. Looked up from germline, CDR1 is LGHDT and CDR2 is YNNKEL (reference sequence). CDR3 in amino acids: CASSQLDSTYEQYF. In DNA, the CDR3 is TGTGCCAGCAGCCAATTGGACAGCACTTACGAGCAGTACTTC.

The table lists this clonotype with a few counts. This chain connects TRBV5-1 to TRBJ1-5, with a weak D call TRBD1 (5 bases). Trimming cost V 4 bases and J 9 bases, with 17 bases left between them. CDR3 length: 14 amino acids. Germline-derived CDR1 and CDR2 are SGHRS and YFSETQ. The CDR3 region is CASSASGTPGPQHF. As DNA, the CDR3 is TGCGCCAGCAGCGCGTCCGGGACCCCTGGGCCCCAGCATTTT. Together with reference TRBV5-1 and TRBJ1-5, the CDR3 gives the full variable domain: KAGVTQTPRYLIKTRGQQVTLSCSPISGHRSVSWYQQTPGQGLQFLFEYFSETQRNKGNFPGRFSGRQFSNSRSEMNVSTLELGDSALYLCASSASGTPGPQHFGDGTRLSIL.

This clonotype was seen a few times. The chain employs TRBV12-3 or TRBV12-4 and TRBJ1-5, with TRBD1 identical over 11 bases. V gave up 5 bases and J gave up 3 bases; unmatched junction bases: 12. CDR3 size: 18 residues. The CDR3: CASSPLRTGGASNQPQHF. The CDR3, as DNA: TGTGCCAGCAGTCCCTTGAGGACAGGGGGCGCCTCCAATCAGCCCCAGCATTTT.

Comments on this clonotype: A single base separates this from a much larger clone, so it may be a read error. Lacking the conserved final phenylalanine or tryptophan, this CDR3 likely reflects a read error. This chain uses TRBV12-3 or TRBV12-4 with TRBJ1-1; D unclear. This CDR3 contains 14 residues. Trimming stripped 0 bases from V and 5 bases from J, with 10 bases between. The CDR3 bases are TGTGCCAGCAGTTTAGCCACTACGGGGACTGAAGCTTTCTCT. Protein: CASSLATTGTEAFS.

This clonotype was detected many times. V usage is TRBV6-2 or TRBV6-3 and J usage is TRBJ2-1; D may be TRBD2 (6 bases). This CDR3 is 14 amino acids long. In germline, CDR1 is MNHEY, CDR2 SVGEGT. Trimming took off 2 bases at V and 9 bases at J, with 14 bases between the two ends. The CDR3 here is CASSYVMQEGEQFF. In DNA form, the CDR3 reads TGTGCCAGCAGTTACGTCATGCAGGAGGGTGAGCAGTTCTTC.

The chain is built from TRBV20-1 and TRBJ2-3; D gene uncertain. This CDR3 is 12 amino acids long. V was pared by 6 bases and J by 4 bases, with 11 bases between. Germline-derived CDR1 and CDR2 are DFQATT and SNEGSKA (reference sequence). The CDR3 DNA reads TGCAGTGCCTGGACCGTTCCAGATACGCAGTATTTT. Amino acids: CSAWTVPDTQYF.